Listed below are T cell receptor beta chains from one sample, sequenced in a study of T cell responses to AZD1222 COVID-19 vaccine. Profiling relied on immunoSEQ multiplex PCR, and the TCRdb table lists in-frame clones only, not all of them. The sample lists about 180,000 clones, around 93% occurring once. The material sequenced was peripheral blood, taken 28 days after the second dose of the MenACWY control vaccine. These receptors all stem from an adult who received the MenACWY meningococcal vaccine as a control. Each CDR3 is given with its conserved first and last residue. The order of the fields is J gene, CDR3 length, clone size, D gene, V gene, CDR3 DNA, CDR3 protein. The D gene is left open where the match is weak. A row's size may be missing; if present it is once, few, many or a size class.

J gene: TRBJ2-1
CDR3 length: 15
clone size: .
D gene: TRBD2
V gene: TRBV19
CDR3 DNA: TGTGCCAGTAGCCCGACTAGCAGTAGTATCAATGAGCAGTTCTTC
CDR3 protein: CASSPTSSSINEQFF

J gene: TRBJ2-1
CDR3 length: 17
clone size: once
D gene: TRBD2
V gene: TRBV13
CDR3 DNA: TGTGCCAGCAGCAGCCTAGGACGGGGGGGTACCTACAATGAGCAGTTCTTC
CDR3 protein: CASSSLGRGGTYNEQFF

J gene: TRBJ1-5
CDR3 length: 13
clone size: .
D gene: .
V gene: TRBV7-9
CDR3 DNA: TGTGCCAGCAGCTACGCCCGAGATCAGCCCCAGCATTTT
CDR3 protein: CASSYARDQPQHF

J gene: TRBJ2-1
CDR3 length: 14
clone size: once
D gene: TRBD2
V gene: TRBV6-6
CDR3 DNA: TGTGCCAGCAGACCGGGACTAACCAACAATGAGCAGTTCTTC
CDR3 protein: CASRPGLTNNEQFF

J gene: TRBJ2-7
CDR3 length: 16
clone size: .
D gene: .
V gene: TRBV5-4
CDR3 DNA: TGTGCCAGCTCCCCCGCCTTGACAGAACTCACCTACGAGCAGTACTTC
CDR3 protein: CASSPALTELTYEQYF

J gene: TRBJ1-4
CDR3 length: 11
clone size: .
D gene: .
V gene: TRBV20-1
CDR3 DNA: TGCAGTGCCCCTACATTTGAAAAACTGTTTTTT
CDR3 protein: CSAPTFEKLFF

J gene: TRBJ2-1
CDR3 length: 14
clone size: .
D gene: .
V gene: TRBV9
CDR3 DNA: TGTGCCAGCAGCGTAGATGCAGCCTACAATGAGCAGTTCTTC
CDR3 protein: CASSVDAAYNEQFF

J gene: TRBJ1-5
CDR3 length: 15
clone size: .
D gene: .
V gene: TRBV19
CDR3 DNA: TGTGCCAGTAGTAGGGATAGGGCAGGTGAACAGCCCCAGCATTTT
CDR3 protein: CASSRDRAGEQPQHF

J gene: TRBJ2-5
CDR3 length: 13
clone size: .
D gene: .
V gene: TRBV12-3/TRBV12-4
CDR3 DNA: TGTGCCAGCAGACGGGGAGTACAAGAGACCCAGTACTTC
CDR3 protein: CASRRGVQETQYF

J gene: TRBJ2-7
CDR3 length: 14
clone size: few
D gene: .
V gene: TRBV13
CDR3 DNA: TGTGCCAGCAGCCCTTCGGGCCGCCCCTACGAGCAGTACTTC
CDR3 protein: CASSPSGRPYEQYF

J gene: TRBJ1-1
CDR3 length: 13
clone size: .
D gene: .
V gene: TRBV29-1
CDR3 DNA: TGCAGCGTTTCGTCCACGGGGCACACTGAAGCTTTCTTT
CDR3 protein: CSVSSTGHTEAFF

J gene: TRBJ1-2
CDR3 length: 13
clone size: .
D gene: .
V gene: TRBV5-1
CDR3 DNA: TGCGCCAGCAGAGTTGGGGGTGACAATGGCTACACCTTC
CDR3 protein: CASRVGGDNGYTF

J gene: TRBJ2-3
CDR3 length: 12
clone size: .
D gene: .
V gene: TRBV7-3
CDR3 DNA: TGTGCCAGCAGCCTCCTAGGGGGGGTAGCGTATTTT
CDR3 protein: CASSLLGGVAYF

J gene: TRBJ1-6
CDR3 length: 16
clone size: .
D gene: TRBD1
V gene: TRBV7-2
CDR3 DNA: TGTGCCAGCAGTCATCGTCGGGACAGGGGGAATTCACCCCTCCACTTT
CDR3 protein: CASSHRRDRGNSPLHF

J gene: TRBJ1-5
CDR3 length: 14
clone size: .
D gene: .
V gene: TRBV28
CDR3 DNA: TGTGCCAGCAGTTTAGCCGGAGACAATCAGCCCCAGCATTTT
CDR3 protein: CASSLAGDNQPQHF

J gene: TRBJ1-4
CDR3 length: 14
clone size: .
D gene: .
V gene: TRBV29-1
CDR3 DNA: TGCAGCGTCCTCGGGCACCCAACTAATGAAAAACTGTTTTTT
CDR3 protein: CSVLGHPTNEKLFF